This T cell receptor (beta chain) originates from a study of blood T cells in healthy people across ages. Each donor gave about 9.3 milliliters of peripheral blood. Isolation per sample recovered at least 7 million PBMCs. The length of the CDR3 is 19 residues. V trimming: 0 bases; J trimming: 2 bases; junction bases outside the gene matches: 13. The germline V gene has CDR1 MNHEY and CDR2 SVGAGI. A sample-barcoded 5' primer and a J-beta primer mix were used in a second PCR of about 7 to 12 cycles. From the 5' RACE reads, TCRdb called clonotypes with MiXCR, one entry per CDR3 protein. The sample records about 1.5 million distinct CDR3 sequences, 35% to 45% being singletons. This clonotype has only a few counts.

The sequence was obtained from a woman aged 18 to 35 in good health. The V gene is TRBV6-5, the J gene TRBJ2-3; 8 bases fit TRBD2. The specimen was blood. The CDR3 sequence: CASSYSGGARPRNTDTQYF. The CDR3 DNA follows: TGTGCCAGCAGTTACTCCGGGGGGGCGAGACCCCGCAACACAGATACGCAGTATTTT.